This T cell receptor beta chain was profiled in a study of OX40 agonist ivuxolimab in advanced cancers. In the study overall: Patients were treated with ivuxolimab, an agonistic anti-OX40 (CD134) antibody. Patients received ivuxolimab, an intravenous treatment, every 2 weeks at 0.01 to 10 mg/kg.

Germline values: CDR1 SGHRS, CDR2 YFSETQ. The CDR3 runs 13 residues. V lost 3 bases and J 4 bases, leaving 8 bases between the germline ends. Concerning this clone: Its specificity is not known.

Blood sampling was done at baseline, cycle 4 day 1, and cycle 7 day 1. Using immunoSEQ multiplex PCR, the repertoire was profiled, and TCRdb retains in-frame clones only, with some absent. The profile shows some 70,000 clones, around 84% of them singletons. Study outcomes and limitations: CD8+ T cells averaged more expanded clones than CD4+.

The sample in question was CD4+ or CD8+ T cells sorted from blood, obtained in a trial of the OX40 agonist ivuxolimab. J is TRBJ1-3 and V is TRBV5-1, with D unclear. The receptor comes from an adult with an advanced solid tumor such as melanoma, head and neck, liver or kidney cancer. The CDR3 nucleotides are TGCGCCAGCAGCTGGGGTAACGGAAACACCATATATTTT. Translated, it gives CASSWGNGNTIYF.